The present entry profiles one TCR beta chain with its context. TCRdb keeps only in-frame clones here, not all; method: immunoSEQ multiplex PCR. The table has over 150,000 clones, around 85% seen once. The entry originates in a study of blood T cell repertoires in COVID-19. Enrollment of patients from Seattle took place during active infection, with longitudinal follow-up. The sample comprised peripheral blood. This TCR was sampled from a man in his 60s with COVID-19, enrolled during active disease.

The CDR3 DNA reads as TGTGCCAGCAGCCCCTTGGGGCAGGGCGCTAACTATGGCTACACCTTC. Encoded protein: CASSPLGQGANYGYTF. The rearrangement uses TRBV7-2 and TRBJ1-2; D perhaps matches TRBD1 (5 bases). The CDR3 extends over 16 amino acids. Germline values: CDR1 SGHTA, CDR2 FQGNSA. Trimming stripped 5 bases from V and 0 bases from J, with 16 bases between.